This TCR beta chain was identified in a study of blood T cells in healthy people across ages. This clonotype has a handful of counts. Then a second PCR, running about 7 to 11 cycles, was carried out with a sample-barcoded 5' primer and a J-beta primer mix. Per-sample output comprised a minimum of 2.5 million paired-end reads containing CDR3. TCRdb processed the 5' RACE reads anew with MiXCR; each CDR3 protein has one entry. This sample has 1.5 million to 2 million distinct CDR3 sequences, with roughly two fifths found just once. The CDR3 runs 17 residues. The germline V gene encodes CDR1 SGHDN and CDR2 FVKESK. V lost 0 bases to trimming and J lost 6 bases, with 20 bases between them.

The material sequenced was blood. The source is a human donor in good health. The rearrangement joins TRBV14 to TRBJ1-2; D is unresolved. CDR3 coding DNA: TGTGCCAGCAGCCAAGAATCGGGAGGGCCGCGGGAGAATGGCTACACCTTC. Translated, it gives CASSQESGGPRENGYTF.